These T cell receptor beta chains were read from a single sample in a study of PD-1 blockade in classical Hodgkin lymphoma. Assay used: immunoSEQ multiplex PCR; TCRdb lists only in-frame clones, some missing. The sample holds some 15,000 clones; around nine tenths are singletons and the top ten take roughly 20%. This material consisted of CD8+ T cells from blood, taken before the fourth cycle of nivolumab. The source is a human donor with classical Hodgkin lymphoma. The CDR3 runs from the conserved cysteine through the conserved F or W. A D gene is named only where the DNA matches it firmly. Size is stated for part of the rows, as once, few or many counts, or as a class when the clone is expanded.

v_call	j_call	clone_size	d_call	cdr3_aa	cdr3_nt
TRBV28	TRBJ2-7	-	-	CASSPPTGQIYEQYF	TGTGCCAGCAGTCCCCCCACCGGACAGATCTACGAGCAGTACTTC
TRBV28	TRBJ2-2	-	TRBD2	CASSLTSAIGELFF	TGTGCCAGCAGCTTGACTAGCGCAATCGGGGAGCTGTTTTTT
TRBV28	TRBJ2-7	few	-	CASSTPNTLKGNYEQYF	TGTGCCAGCTCTACCCCTAATACACTTAAGGGAAATTACGAGCAGTACTTC
TRBV7-3	TRBJ2-1	-	TRBD2	CASSWTSGNEQFF	TGTGCCAGCAGCTGGACTAGCGGGAATGAGCAGTTCTTC
TRBV18	TRBJ1-4	-	-	CASSQTEKLFF	TGTGCCAGCTCACAGACAGAAAAACTGTTTTTT
TRBV28	TRBJ2-7	-	-	CASSEGFGYEQYF	TGTGCCAGCAGTGAAGGATTCGGCTACGAGCAGTACTTC
TRBV21-1	TRBJ2-5	-	-	CASSKVPRERTRRETQYF	TGTGCCAGCAGCAAAGTACCTCGGGAACGGACTAGGCGAGAGACCCAGTACTTC
TRBV6-5	TRBJ2-7	once	TRBD2	CASSYGAFSGSTEQYF	TGTGCCAGCAGTTACGGGGCCTTTAGCGGGAGTACCGAGCAGTACTTC
TRBV4-1	TRBJ2-1	-	TRBD1	CASSHIGRGYEQFF	TGCGCCAGCAGCCACATTGGCAGGGGGTATGAGCAGTTCTTC
TRBV27	TRBJ1-5	-	-	CASSFVGGSQPQHF	TGTGCCAGCAGTTTCGTGGGGGGGTCTCAGCCCCAGCATTTT
TRBV6-1	TRBJ2-7	few	TRBD2	CASSEGLAASYEQYF	TGTGCCAGCAGTGAAGGACTAGCGGCGTCCTACGAGCAGTACTTC
TRBV2	TRBJ2-7	-	TRBD1	CASSGTGYEQYF	TGTGCCAGCAGTGGGACAGGCTACGAGCAGTACTTC
TRBV27	TRBJ1-2	-	TRBD1	CASSSYRGLDYGYTF	TGTGCCAGCAGTTCCTACAGGGGGCTGGACTATGGCTACACCTTC
TRBV11-3	TRBJ2-7	-	TRBD1	CASSLPGGDEQYF	TGTGCCAGCAGCTTGCCAGGGGGCGACGAGCAGTACTTC
TRBV7-8	TRBJ2-2	-	-	CASTLRDGGGGAGELFF	TGTGCCAGCACTCTCAGGGATGGGGGGGGCGGAGCCGGGGAGCTGTTTTTT
TRBV11-2	TRBJ2-7	-	-	CASSLERGLPSISLYEQYF	TGTGCCAGCAGCTTAGAGAGAGGTCTGCCGTCAATTTCCCTATACGAGCAGTACTTC
TRBV19	TRBJ1-1	-	-	CASSDRLNTEAFF	TGTGCCAGCTCCGACAGACTGAACACTGAAGCTTTCTTT
TRBV19	TRBJ1-1	-	TRBD1	CASSVSEGAHTEAFF	TGTGCCAGTAGTGTCAGCGAGGGGGCTCACACTGAAGCTTTCTTT
TRBV5-6	TRBJ2-1	-	TRBD2	CASSFLADTYNEQFF	TGTGCCAGCAGCTTCCTAGCGGACACCTACAATGAGCAGTTCTTC
TRBV4-1	TRBJ2-7	-	TRBD2	CASSQDEPGLATYEQYF	TGCGCCAGCAGCCAAGATGAACCGGGACTAGCGACCTACGAGCAGTACTTC
TRBV28	TRBJ2-5	-	TRBD1	CAAVSPGGPQETQYF	TGTGCAGCAGTATCCCCAGGGGGCCCCCAAGAGACCCAGTACTTC
TRBV28	TRBJ2-3	-	TRBD2	CASSFGRTRAPDTQYF	TGTGCCAGCAGTTTTGGAAGGACTAGGGCGCCAGATACGCAGTATTTT
TRBV4-1	TRBJ2-7	once	-	CASSQDLNRELYEQYF	TGCGCCAGCAGCCAAGATTTGAACAGGGAGCTCTACGAGCAGTACTTC
TRBV30	TRBJ2-7	-	-	CAWSVTSYEQYF	TGTGCCTGGAGTGTAACCTCCTACGAGCAGTACTTC
TRBV7-9	TRBJ2-5	-	TRBD1	CASSLTGDETQYF	TGTGCCAGCAGCCTGACAGGGGACGAGACCCAGTACTTC
TRBV5-1	TRBJ2-7	once	-	CASSWDKTYEQYF	TGCGCCAGCAGCTGGGACAAGACCTACGAGCAGTACTTC
TRBV2	TRBJ1-1	-	TRBD1	CASSHDQGGQLINTEAFF	TGTGCCAGCAGCCATGATCAGGGGGGCCAACTAATAAACACTGAAGCTTTCTTT
TRBV27	TRBJ2-4	-	-	CASSPGLAAKNIQYF	TGTGCCAGCAGTCCCGGCCTAGCGGCCAAAAACATTCAGTACTTC
TRBV6-4	TRBJ2-2	-	-	CASSDNTGELFF	TGTGCCAGCAGTGACAACACCGGGGAGCTGTTTTTT
TRBV5-1	TRBJ2-7	-	-	CASSDGPYEQYF	TGCGCCAGCAGTGACGGCCCCTACGAGCAGTACTTC
TRBV28	TRBJ1-5	once	TRBD1	CASSLGQGSRPQHF	TGTGCCAGCAGTTTAGGACAGGGGAGTAGGCCCCAGCATTTT
TRBV2	TRBJ2-7	-	-	CASRSGGFSYEQYF	TGTGCCAGCAGAAGTGGAGGATTCTCCTACGAGCAGTACTTC
TRBV6-6	TRBJ2-1	-	-	CASSLEDSYNEQFF	TGTGCCAGCAGCCTCGAAGACTCCTACAATGAGCAGTTCTTC
TRBV7-9	TRBJ2-5	-	TRBD1	CASSPTGAYQETQYF	TGTGCCAGCAGCCCGACAGGGGCATACCAAGAGACCCAGTACTTC
TRBV29-1	TRBJ1-4	-	TRBD1	CSVRTGSNEKLFF	TGCAGCGTGAGGACAGGCTCAAATGAAAAACTGTTTTTT
TRBV5-8	TRBJ2-3	-	TRBD2	CASRSRLAGRYTDTQYF	TGTGCCAGCAGGTCCCGACTAGCGGGGCGATACACAGATACGCAGTATTTT
TRBV4-2	TRBJ2-5	-	TRBD2	CASSFSGSRETQYF	TGTGCCAGCAGCTTCAGCGGGAGTAGAGAGACCCAGTACTTC
TRBV4-1	TRBJ2-7	-	TRBD1	CASSQDSRQGDYEQYF	TGCGCCAGCAGCCAAGATAGCCGGCAGGGGGACTACGAGCAGTACTTC
TRBV7-8	TRBJ2-3	-	-	CASSLSPLDTQYF	TGTGCCAGCAGCTTATCCCCTCTAGATACGCAGTATTTT
TRBV7-3	TRBJ2-7	-	-	CASSLMAGGSYEQYF	TGTGCCAGCAGCTTAATGGCCGGCGGGTCCTACGAGCAGTACTTC
TRBV28	TRBJ2-7	-	-	CASSFRRTYEQYF	TGTGCCAGCAGTTTTAGACGAACCTACGAGCAGTACTTC
TRBV6-1	TRBJ2-7	once	-	CATPRVDRSYEQYF	TGTGCCACCCCGCGGGTGGATCGCTCCTACGAGCAGTACTTC
TRBV6-1	TRBJ1-3	-	-	CAGWTRDSGNTIYF	TGTGCCGGCTGGACAAGAGACTCTGGAAACACCATATATTTT
TRBV27	TRBJ1-5	-	-	CASSLSSNQPQHF	TGTGCCAGCAGTTTAAGTAGCAATCAGCCCCAGCATTTT
TRBV4-1	TRBJ2-5	-	-	CASSQSVETQYF	TGCGCCAGCAGCCAATCCGTGGAGACCCAGTACTTC
TRBV2	TRBJ2-1	-	TRBD2	CASSEMLVAGGSNEQFF	TGTGCCAGCAGTGAAATGTTGGTAGCGGGGGGATCCAATGAGCAGTTCTTC
TRBV28	TRBJ2-1	-	TRBD2	CASSQTGLASYNEQFF	TGTGCCAGCAGCCAAACGGGACTAGCCTCCTACAATGAGCAGTTCTTC
TRBV7-6	TRBJ2-3	-	-	CASSFKTTSTDTQYF	TGTGCCAGCAGCTTCAAGACTACTAGCACAGATACGCAGTATTTT
TRBV29-1	TRBJ2-7	-	-	CSVYTGYGAYEQYF	TGCAGCGTGTATACTGGCTATGGGGCGTACGAGCAGTACTTC
TRBV18	TRBJ2-1	-	TRBD2	CASSPETSDYDEQFF	TGTGCCAGCTCACCAGAGACTAGCGATTACGATGAGCAGTTCTTC
TRBV11-2	TRBJ1-4	-	TRBD1	CASSLGPGTGLVEKLFF	TGTGCCAGCAGCTTAGGTCCCGGGACAGGGTTGGTTGAAAAACTGTTTTTT
TRBV25-1	TRBJ1-1	-	TRBD1	CASSGTGANTEAFF	TGTGCCAGCAGTGGGACAGGGGCGAACACTGAAGCTTTCTTT
TRBV7-6	TRBJ2-4	-	-	CASSSAGADIQYF	TGTGCCAGCAGCTCCGCAGGGGCGGACATTCAGTACTTC
TRBV11-2	TRBJ2-7	once	-	CASSGAPEQYF	TGTGCCAGCAGCGGCGCTCCCGAGCAGTACTTC
TRBV23-1	TRBJ2-1	-	TRBD2	CASTYGEGSGEQFF	TGCGCCAGCACCTACGGGGAGGGATCGGGTGAGCAGTTCTTC
TRBV28	TRBJ1-2	-	-	CASSLLMGYTF	TGTGCCAGCAGTTTATTGATGGGCTACACCTTC
TRBV5-4	TRBJ2-1	-	TRBD2	CASRGLGLGHNEQFF	TGTGCCAGCAGGGGATTGGGACTAGGGCACAATGAGCAGTTCTTC
TRBV27	TRBJ2-7	-	-	CASSFGYPAYEQYF	TGTGCCAGCAGTTTTGGCTACCCCGCCTACGAGCAGTACTTC